This is a list of T cell receptor beta chains from one sample in a study of blood T cell repertoires in COVID-19. Assay used: immunoSEQ multiplex PCR; TCRdb lists only in-frame clones, some missing. The repertoire holds roughly 130,000 clones, with more than 70% as singletons. Sequenced sample: peripheral blood. Every receptor here comes from a man in his 70s with acute or convalescent COVID-19. Both conserved end residues are part of each CDR3. A D gene is named only where the DNA matches it firmly. Clone sizes are given selectively: once, few, many, or a class where the clone is expanded.

>TRBV7-9|.|TRBJ1-2|.
CASSFDRRANYGYTF
TGTGCCAGCAGCTTCGACCGCCGAGCGAACTATGGCTACACCTTC
>TRBV25-1|.|TRBJ2-4|.
CASSEGAVNIQYF
TGTGCCAGCAGTGAAGGGGCGGTGAACATTCAGTACTTC
>TRBV7-3|.|TRBJ1-1|.
CASSSQENTEAFF
TGTGCCAGCAGCTCGCAGGAGAACACTGAAGCTTTCTTT
>TRBV11-2|few|TRBJ1-5|.
CASSFGGFQPQHF
TGTGCCAGCAGCTTTGGGGGGTTTCAGCCCCAGCATTTT
>TRBV28|few|TRBJ1-2|.
CASSNGQLSFRVTF
TGTGCCAGCAGCAACGGACAGCTATCTTTCCGTGTCACCTTC
>TRBV6-6|.|TRBJ2-3|TRBD2
CASVRGGMADTQYF
TGTGCCAGCGTACGGGGGGGGATGGCAGATACGCAGTATTTT
>TRBV3-1/TRBV3-2|.|TRBJ2-1|TRBD1
CASSQGRGQAMFRYSYNEQFF
TGTGCCAGCAGCCAAGGTCGAGGACAGGCGATGTTCCGCTATTCCTACAATGAGCAGTTCTTC
>TRBV5-6|.|TRBJ1-6|TRBD1
CASSPWTGLTSYNSPLHF
TGTGCCAGCAGCCCTTGGACAGGGCTGACCTCCTATAATTCACCCCTCCACTTT
>TRBV11-3|.|TRBJ2-5|.
CASSLGGEVGETQYF
TGTGCCAGCAGCTTAGGAGGGGAGGTAGGGGAGACCCAGTACTTC
>TRBV3-1/TRBV3-2|.|TRBJ2-7|TRBD2
CASSQNRLGGNHEQYF
TGTGCCAGCAGCCAAAACCGTTTGGGGGGGAATCACGAGCAGTACTTC
>TRBV14|once|TRBJ2-7|TRBD1
CASSSRDRVYEQYF
TGTGCCAGCAGCTCCCGGGACAGGGTCTACGAGCAGTACTTC
>TRBV9|.|TRBJ2-5|.
CASSPPAVDETQYF
TGTGCCAGCAGCCCCCCGGCGGTAGACGAGACCCAGTACTTC
>TRBV2|.|TRBJ2-7|TRBD2
CASSAASGGTYEQYF
TGTGCCAGCAGTGCGGCTAGCGGGGGTACCTACGAGCAGTACTTC
>TRBV1|once|TRBJ1-2|.
CTSSQGGGGGTSDGYTF
TGCACCAGCAGCCAAGGTGGGGGGGGCGGAACGAGCGATGGCTACACCTTC
>TRBV5-1|.|TRBJ2-5|TRBD1
CASSNGQGEETQYF
TGCGCCAGCAGCAACGGACAGGGAGAAGAGACCCAGTACTTC
>TRBV10-3|once|TRBJ2-7|TRBD1
CAISTLDRGYYEQYF
TGTGCCATCAGTACTCTGGACAGGGGTTACTACGAGCAGTACTTC
>TRBV28|.|TRBJ2-7|.
CASSLGGGYEQYF
TGTGCCAGCAGTTTGGGGGGAGGTTACGAGCAGTACTTC
>TRBV7-2|once|TRBJ2-3|TRBD2
CASSPVPPGTSGGHTQYF
TGTGCCAGCAGCCCCGTTCCCCCCGGGACTAGCGGGGGACATACGCAGTATTTT
>TRBV19|.|TRBJ2-7|.
CASSIGHEQYF
TGTGCCAGTAGTATAGGGCACGAGCAGTACTTC
>TRBV5-4|.|TRBJ1-1|TRBD1
CASSPVGGQGNTEAFF
TGTGCCAGCAGCCCCGTGGGGGGACAGGGAAACACTGAAGCTTTCTTT
>TRBV7-2|.|TRBJ2-2|.
CASSLAYNTGELFF
TGTGCCAGCAGCTTAGCCTATAACACCGGGGAGCTGTTTTTT
>TRBV7-2|.|TRBJ1-1|.
CASSLSDGLNTEAFF
TGTGCCAGCAGCTTATCCGACGGGTTGAACACTGAAGCTTTCTTT
>TRBV2|once|TRBJ1-2|TRBD1
CASTQGTGGNYGYTF
TGTGCCAGCACCCAAGGGACAGGGGGCAACTATGGCTACACCTTC
>TRBV6-5|.|TRBJ2-1|.
CASSYRYPLSYNEQFF
TGTGCCAGCAGTTATAGATATCCCTTATCCTACAATGAGCAGTTCTTC
>TRBV5-6|.|TRBJ2-7|.
CASSSARTRSSYEQYF
TGTGCCAGCAGCTCAGCAAGGACAAGGAGTTCCTACGAGCAGTACTTC
>TRBV5-1|.|TRBJ2-5|TRBD2
CASRRTSGPQETQYF
TGCGCCAGCAGGAGGACTAGCGGGCCCCAAGAGACCCAGTACTTC
>TRBV5-4|.|TRBJ2-5|TRBD2
CASSFPSGGAETQYF
TGTGCCAGCAGCTTCCCTAGCGGGGGGGCGGAGACCCAGTACTTC
>TRBV9|.|TRBJ2-1|TRBD1
CASSPQGASYNEQFF
TGTGCCAGCAGTCCCCAGGGGGCTTCCTACAATGAGCAGTTCTTC
>TRBV10-3|.|TRBJ2-2|TRBD2
CAISEASGGSGELFF
TGTGCCATCAGTGAGGCTAGCGGGGGGTCCGGGGAGCTGTTTTTT
>TRBV5-1|.|TRBJ1-1|.
CASSLGAAGDTEAFF
TGCGCCAGCAGCTTGGGGGCAGCGGGGGACACTGAAGCTTTCTTT
>TRBV2|.|TRBJ1-2|TRBD1
CASSEKGAVGNYGYTF
TGTGCCAGCAGTGAAAAGGGGGCAGTTGGGAACTATGGCTACACCTTC
>TRBV3-1/TRBV3-2|.|TRBJ1-4|TRBD1
CASSPGGLWEKLFF
TGTGCCAGCAGCCCAGGGGGCCTGTGGGAAAAACTGTTTTTT